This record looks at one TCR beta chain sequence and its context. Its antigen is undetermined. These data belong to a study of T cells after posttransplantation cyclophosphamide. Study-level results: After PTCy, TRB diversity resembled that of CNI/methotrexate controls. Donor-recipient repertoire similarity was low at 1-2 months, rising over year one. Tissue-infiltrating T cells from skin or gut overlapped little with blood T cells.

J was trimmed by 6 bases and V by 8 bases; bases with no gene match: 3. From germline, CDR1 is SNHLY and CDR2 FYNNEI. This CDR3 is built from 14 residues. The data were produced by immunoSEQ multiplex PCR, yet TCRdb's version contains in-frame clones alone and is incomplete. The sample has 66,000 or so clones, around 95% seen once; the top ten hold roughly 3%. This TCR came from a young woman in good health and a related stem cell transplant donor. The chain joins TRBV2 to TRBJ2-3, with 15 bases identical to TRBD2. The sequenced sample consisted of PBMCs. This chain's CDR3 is CASAGLAGGDTQYF. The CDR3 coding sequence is TGTGCCAGCGCCGGACTAGCGGGAGGGGATACGCAGTATTTT.